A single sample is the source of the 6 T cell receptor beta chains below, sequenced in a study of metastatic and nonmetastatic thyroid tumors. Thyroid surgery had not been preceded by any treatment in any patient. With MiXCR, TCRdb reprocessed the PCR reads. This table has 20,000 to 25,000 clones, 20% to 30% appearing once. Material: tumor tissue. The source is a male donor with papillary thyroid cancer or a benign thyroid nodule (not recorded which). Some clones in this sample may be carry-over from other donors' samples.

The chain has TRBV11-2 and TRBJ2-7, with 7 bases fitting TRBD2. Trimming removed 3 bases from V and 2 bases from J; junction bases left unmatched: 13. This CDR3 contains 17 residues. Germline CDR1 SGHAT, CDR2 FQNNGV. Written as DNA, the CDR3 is TGTGCCAGCAGCTTCACCCTAGCGGCCAAGGACCCCTACGAGCAGTACGTC. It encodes CASSFTLAAKDPYEQYV.

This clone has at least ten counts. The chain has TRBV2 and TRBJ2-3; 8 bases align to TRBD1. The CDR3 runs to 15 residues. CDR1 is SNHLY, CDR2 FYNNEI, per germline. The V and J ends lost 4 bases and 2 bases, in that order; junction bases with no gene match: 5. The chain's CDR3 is CASSGRTGNTDTQYF. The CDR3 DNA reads TGTGCCAGCAGTGGACGGACAGGGAACACAGATACGCAGTATTTT.

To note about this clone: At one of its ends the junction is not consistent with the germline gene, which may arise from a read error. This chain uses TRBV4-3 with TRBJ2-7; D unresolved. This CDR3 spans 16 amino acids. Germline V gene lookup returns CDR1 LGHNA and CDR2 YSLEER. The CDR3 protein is CAISQNGTVGGYEQYF. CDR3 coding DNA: TGCGCCATCAGCCAAAATGGAACGGTGGGCGGCTACGAGCAGTACTTC.

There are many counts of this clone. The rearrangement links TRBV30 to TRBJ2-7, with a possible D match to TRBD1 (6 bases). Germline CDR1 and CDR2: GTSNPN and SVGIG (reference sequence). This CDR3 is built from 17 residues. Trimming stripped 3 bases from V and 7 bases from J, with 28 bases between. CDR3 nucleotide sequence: TGTGCCTGGAGGGCTAACACAGGGCCCCATTCGTTTGGGGAGCAGTACTTC. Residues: CAWRANTGPHSFGEQYF.

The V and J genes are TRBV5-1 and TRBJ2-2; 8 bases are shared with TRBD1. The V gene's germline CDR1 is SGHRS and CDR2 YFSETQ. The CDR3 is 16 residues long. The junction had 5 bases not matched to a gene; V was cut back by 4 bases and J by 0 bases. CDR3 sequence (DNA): TGCGCCAGCAGCCCCGGACAGGGAACGAACACCGGGGAGCTGTTTTTT. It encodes CASSPGQGTNTGELFF.

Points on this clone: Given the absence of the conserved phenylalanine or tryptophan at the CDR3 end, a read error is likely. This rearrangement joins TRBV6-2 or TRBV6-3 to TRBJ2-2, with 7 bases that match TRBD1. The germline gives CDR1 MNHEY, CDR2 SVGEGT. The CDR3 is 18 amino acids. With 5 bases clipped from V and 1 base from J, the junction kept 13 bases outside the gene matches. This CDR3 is CASSTGETGTENTGELFV. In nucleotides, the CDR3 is TGTGCCAGCAGTACAGGGGAGACCGGGACAGAGAACACCGGGGAGCTGTTTGTT.